The present T cell receptor (beta chain) was sequenced within a study of neurological immune-mediated disorders. The sample's time point: longitudinal time-point 2. Study observations and caveats: The most TCR clonal expansion was seen in HTLV-1-associated myelopathy, and the least was seen in multiple sclerosis, which fell below healthy controls.

Synthesis of cDNA was performed by 5'RACE using 10-nucleotide random UMIs. TCRdb passed the 5' RACE reads through MiXCR, listing each CDR3 protein once. Of around 49,000 distinct CDR3 sequences detected, 13% appear once; the ten largest clones hold under 5%. CDR1 SGHVS and CDR2 FNYEAQ come from the germline V gene. The CDR3 is made up of 16 amino acids. J lost 2 bases, V lost 0 bases, and 2 bases had no gene match. Concerning this clonotype: Its matching antigen is unknown.

Sequenced input: PBMCs. The chain recombines TRBV7-6 with TRBJ2-5; 11 bases fit TRBD2. This clonotype was obtained from a male donor with HTLV-1-associated myelopathy (HAM/TSP). This CDR3 reads CASSLAGTSGQETQYF. The DNA of the CDR3 is TGTGCCAGCAGCTTAGCCGGGACTAGCGGACAAGAGACCCAGTACTTC.